This passage covers 27 T cell receptor beta chains from one sample sequenced in a study of blood T cells in healthy people across ages. Through a sample-barcoded 5' primer and a J-beta primer mix, a second PCR was run for roughly 6 to 11 cycles. Each CDR3 protein is one row after TCRdb ran MiXCR on the 5' RACE reads. The table shows hundreds of thousands of distinct CDR3 sequences, with about 32% occurring only once. The sequencing sample was made of blood. Receptors were obtained from an elderly woman in good health.

Many counts were recorded for this clonotype. This chain connects TRBV7-8 to TRBJ2-3; 8 bases match TRBD2. The ends lost 5 bases at V and 11 bases at J; junction bases unmatched: 12. Germline values: CDR1 SGHVS, CDR2 FQNEAQ. The CDR3 loop spans 14 amino acids. The DNA of the CDR3 is TGTGCCAGCAGCGTCCGGGACGGGGGGGGCCAGCAGTATTTT. The encoded protein is CASSVRDGGGQQYF.

This clonotype was recorded a few times. A much larger clone differs by one base, so this may be a read error. The rearrangement joins TRBV20-1 to TRBJ2-1; TRBD2 agrees at 9 bases. Germline V gene lookup returns CDR1 DFQATT and CDR2 SNEGSKA (reference sequence). This CDR3 region has 16 residues. The CDR3 sequence is CSARDRGGGGAREQLF. In DNA, the CDR3 is TGCAGTGCTAGAGATCGTGGAGGCGGGGGGGCCCGGGAGCAGTTATTC.

The chain couples TRBV4-3 to TRBJ2-7; 8 nucleotides align to TRBD2. This CDR3 spans 16 amino acids. Germline CDR1 is LGHNA and CDR2 is YSLEER. V trimming: 0 bases; J trimming: 1 base; junction bases outside the gene matches: 5. As DNA, the CDR3 is TGCGCCAGCAGCCAAGATTCGGGGGGGACGTCCTACGAGCAGTACTTC. It codes for CASSQDSGGTSYEQYF.

In its sample, this clonotype was seen many times. This rearrangement joins TRBV20-1 to TRBJ2-1; TRBD2 agrees at 8 bases. Trimming took 6 bases from V and 6 from J; bases not matched to a gene: 10. The CDR3 is 14 amino acids. Germline loops: CDR1 DFQATT, CDR2 SNEGSKA (reference sequence). As DNA, the CDR3 is TGCAGTGCCTCGGGGGGGGGAGCCGGCAATGAGCAGTTCTTC. Translated: CSASGGGAGNEQFF.

In this sample, this clonotype turned up many times. The chain combines TRBV12-3 or TRBV12-4 with TRBJ1-4; the D is unclear. The CDR3 totals 15 residues. V lost 1 base and J 0 bases, leaving 6 bases between the germline ends. The CDR3 reads CASSLGQTTNEKLFF. In nucleotides, the CDR3 is TGTGCCAGCAGTTTAGGGCAGACAACTAATGAAAAACTGTTTTTT.

This clonotype was recorded at least ten times. V is TRBV5-6 and J is TRBJ2-4, with unresolved D. From germline, CDR1 is SGHDT and CDR2 YYEEEE. CDR3 length equals 14 residues. Trimming removed 2 bases from V and 3 bases from J, with 9 bases in between. The CDR3 region has the DNA TGTGCCAGCAGCTTTCCCTCCCTCAAAAACATTCAGTACTTC. Residues: CASSFPSLKNIQYF.

The rearrangement joins TRBV12-3 or TRBV12-4 to TRBJ2-5, with D uncertain. Between the trimmed V and J ends, which lost 1 base and 3 bases, there was a span of 9 bases. The CDR3 loop spans 14 amino acids. In DNA, the CDR3 is TGTGCCAGCAGTTTAGTCTCCGGAAAAGAGACCCAGTACTTC. Translated, it gives CASSLVSGKETQYF.

This sequence joins TRBV6-4 and TRBJ1-1; D is uncertain. This CDR3 has 13 residues. Trimming shortened V by 3 bases and J by 4 bases, and 9 bases separated the two germline ends. CDR1 and CDR2 (germline): MRHNA, SNTAGT. DNA of the CDR3: TGTGCCAGCAGTGAAATACAAGGCACTGAAGCTTTCTTT. This codes for CASSEIQGTEAFF.

At least ten counts were recorded for this clonotype. The CDR3 DNA sequence: TGTGCCAGCAGCTTAGGGGACAGGGGTGGGGCTTTCTTT. Its protein is CASSLGDRGGAFF. The chain has TRBV7-2 and TRBJ1-1, with TRBD1 identical over 10 bases. J lost 11 bases, V lost 1 base, and 4 bases had no gene match. This CDR3 is built from 13 residues. CDR1 and CDR2 from the germline V gene are SGHTA and FQGNSA.

Worth noting for this clonotype: This clone may be a read error of a much larger clone one base away. V gene TRBV5-1 combines with J gene TRBJ2-7; 8 bases match TRBD1. V trimming: 4 bases; J trimming: 3 bases; junction bases outside the gene matches: 9. CDR3 length equals 15 residues. From germline, CDR1 is SGHRS and CDR2 YFSETQ. Here the CDR3 reads CASSMNDRGSYEQYF. The CDR3 bases are TGCGCCAGCAGCATGAATGACAGGGGTAGCTACGAGCAGTACTTC.

This clonotype was recorded at least ten times. The V call is TRBV20-1, the J call TRBJ2-5, with 8 positions matching TRBD2. CDR1 is DFQATT and CDR2 is SNEGSKA in the germline V gene (reference sequence). V was pared by 3 bases and J by 2 bases, with 2 bases of the junction left unmatched. The CDR3 is 13 residues long. CDR3 amino acids: CSASRGGQETQYF. The CDR3 DNA reads as TGCAGTGCTAGCCGGGGGGGGCAAGAGACCCAGTACTTC.

The count of this clonotype is one. The V gene is TRBV7-9, the J gene TRBJ1-2; D gene uncertain. The germline V gene has CDR1 SEHNR and CDR2 FQNEAQ (reference sequence). The CDR3 runs 14 residues. V was pared by 2 bases and J by 8 bases, with 15 bases between. CDR3 sequence: CASSLILPGLGYTF. The CDR3 DNA sequence: TGTGCCAGCAGCTTAATATTGCCGGGATTGGGCTACACCTTC.

This clonotype was seen at least ten times. The genes are TRBV2 and TRBJ2-7; no definite D call. Trimming cost V 7 bases and J 1 base, with 14 bases left between them. The CDR3 totals 14 residues. CDR1 and CDR2 (germline): SNHLY, FYNNEI. The CDR3 here is CASTTRLESYEQYF. For the CDR3, the DNA is TGTGCCAGCACGACCCGGTTAGAGTCCTACGAGCAGTACTTC.

This clonotype appeared many times. It is unclear where the CDR3 begins or ends on the DNA, so no DNA is shown, and the CDR3 is as TCRdb lists it. The V call is TRBV7-8, the J call TRBJ2-1; the tabulated D call, TRBD1, remains unverified against the DNA. Germline V gene lookup returns CDR1 SGHVS and CDR2 FQNEAQ. Inclusive of both ends, the CDR3 amounts to 14 amino acids. The CDR3 reads CASSLVSVLGEQFF.

Notes on this clonotype: A junction end diverges from the germline sequence, so it may reflect a read error. The chain couples TRBV9 to TRBJ2-3; D is undetermined. The germline CDR1 and CDR2 sequences are SGDLS and YYNGEE. The CDR3 is 15 amino acids. CDR3 sequence: CACSVNGFSTDTQYF. Here the CDR3 DNA reads TGTGCCTGCAGCGTAAACGGGTTTAGCACAGATACGCAGTATTTT.

The V and J genes are TRBV12-3 or TRBV12-4 and TRBJ2-5, with D maybe TRBD1 (6 bases). The J call may be faulty, since TRBJ2-7 better matches the DNA end. There are 14 residues in the CDR3. CDR3 amino acids: CASSSRLGANEQYF. CDR3 bases: TGTGCCAGCAGTTCCCGATTGGGGGCGAACGAGCAGTACTTC.

This clonotype was detected a few times. The chain employs TRBV30 and TRBJ1-2; the match to TRBD1 covers 8 bases. Germline trimming cut 3 bases from V and 0 bases from J; bases unmatched to any gene: 3. The CDR3 is made up of 14 amino acids. Germline values: CDR1 GTSNPN, CDR2 SVGIG (reference sequence). CDR3 loop: CAWSRDRTNYGYTF. In DNA, the CDR3 is TGTGCCTGGAGCAGGGACAGGACTAACTATGGCTACACCTTC.

The chain carries TRBV7-2 and TRBJ1-2, with D uncertain. V was clipped by 5 bases and J by 2 bases, with 15 bases between them. This CDR3 comprises 15 residues. Looked up from germline, CDR1 is SGHTA and CDR2 is FQGNSA. The CDR3 here is CASSPAHRANYGYTF. The DNA for the CDR3 is TGTGCCAGCAGCCCCGCCCACAGAGCGAACTATGGCTACACCTTC.

This clonotype was detected many times. This chain uses TRBV15 with TRBJ1-1; unclear D gene. CDR1 and CDR2 (germline): LNHNV, YYDKDF (reference sequence). The V end was cut by 0 bases, the J end by 4 bases, with 9 bases between. The CDR3 loop spans 14 amino acids. The CDR3 is CATSRELDGTEAFF. CDR3 DNA sequence: TGTGCCACCAGCAGAGAGCTGGACGGCACTGAAGCTTTCTTT.

V and J are TRBV29-1 and TRBJ2-3; D uncertain. Germline loops: CDR1 SQVTM, CDR2 ANQGSEA. V dropped 8 bases and J dropped 4 bases, with 16 bases sitting between them. The CDR3 totals 13 residues. The chain's CDR3 is CSPGTPIADTQYF. In DNA, the CDR3 is TGCAGCCCCGGAACTCCAATCGCAGATACGCAGTATTTT.

The gene calls are TRBV12-3 or TRBV12-4 and TRBJ2-3; D is possibly TRBD1 (6 bases). This CDR3 comprises 13 residues. Trimming shortened V by 8 bases and J by 15 bases, and 24 bases separated the two germline ends. CDR3: CASGKLRTDTEYF. The CDR3 nucleotides are TGTGCCAGCGGAAAGTTAAGGACAGATACGGAATATTTT.

This clonotype was seen a handful of times. V is TRBV5-6 and J is TRBJ2-6; TRBD1 agrees at 9 bases. The CDR3 consists of 18 residues. Germline loops: CDR1 SGHDT, CDR2 YYEEEE. Losses at the gene ends were 6 bases for V and 0 bases for J; bases not matched to a gene: 10. CDR3 bases: TGTGCCAGCACCGCAGCCGGGACAGGGATCTCTGGGGCCAACGTCCTGACTTTC. It codes for CASTAAGTGISGANVLTF.

The table lists this clonotype with a few counts. A much more abundant neighbour one base away suggests this may be a read error. This chain uses TRBV28 with TRBJ2-7, with a tentative D call TRBD2 (6 bases). The V gene's germline CDR1 is MDHEN and CDR2 SYDVKM. CDR3 length: 13 amino acids. V was clipped by 8 bases and J by 2 bases, with 13 bases between them. The CDR3 DNA reads as TGTGCCAGCGGTTGGGCGGGGACCTACGAGCAGTACTTC. Translation gives CASGWAGTYEQYF.

This clonotype was detected a few times. The chain couples TRBV20-1 to TRBJ2-7; maybe TRBD1 (6 bases). Germline CDR1 and CDR2: DFQATT and SNEGSKA (reference sequence). The length of the CDR3 is 15 residues. V lost 4 bases and J 0 bases, leaving 16 bases between the germline ends. DNA for the CDR3: TGCAGTGCTACCCGTACCAGGGGCCACTCCTACGAGCAGTACTTC. Translating it yields CSATRTRGHSYEQYF.

This clonotype was seen many times. A much larger clone sits a single nucleotide away, making a read error possible. The rearrangement links TRBV5-1 to TRBJ2-6, with a tentative D call TRBD1 (5 bases). This CDR3 comprises 14 residues. Germline V lookup: CDR1 SGHRS, CDR2 YFSETQ. DNA of the CDR3: TGCGCCAGCAGCTTAGTGTCTGGGGCCAACGTCCGGACTTTC. It translates to CASSLVSGANVRTF.

This clonotype was detected ten times or more. The chain carries TRBV6-2 or TRBV6-3 and TRBJ1-4; the D is unclear. CDR3 size: 12 residues. V was trimmed by 6 bases and J by 3 bases, leaving 5 bases between them. Germline values: CDR1 MNHEY, CDR2 SVGEGT. In DNA form, the CDR3 reads TGTGCCAGCAGAGGTCCTAATGAAAAACTGTTTTTT. It encodes CASRGPNEKLFF.

There are many counts of this clonotype. The gene calls are TRBV5-6 and TRBJ1-5; D remains ambiguous. Trimming stripped 0 bases from V and 0 bases from J, with 16 bases between. Germline values: CDR1 SGHDT, CDR2 YYEEEE. CDR3 length: 18 residues. The CDR3 is CASSLGETRRNSNQPQHF. CDR3 bases: TGTGCCAGCAGCTTGGGGGAGACGAGACGTAATAGCAATCAGCCCCAGCATTTT.